The table lists the clone carrying this T cell receptor beta chain with many counts. The antigen is undetermined. These data are taken from a study of T cells in Graves' hyperthyroidism and ophthalmopathy. The study's findings and limits: Within blood appeared most thyroid clonotypes that had expanded above 0.001.

This CDR3 is 15 amino acids long. With 3 bases clipped from V and 0 bases from J, the junction kept 4 bases outside the gene matches. Germline V gene data show CDR1 as KGHSH and CDR2 as LQKENI. Clinical symptoms, serum thyroxine, TRAb, thyroid ultrasound and orbital computed tomography established diagnosis. A roughly 9.7 ml volume of fresh peripheral blood provided the PBMCs. RNA transcripts provided the source from which TCR beta CDR3 regions were amplified. HTBI primers were employed in a first-round RT-PCR of the TCR CDR3. TCRdb reprocessed the multiplex PCR reads via MiXCR and lists one record per CDR3 protein. The sample holds roughly 630,000 distinct CDR3 sequences; 15% to 19% are singletons and the top ten take roughly 6.6%.

This receptor was taken from a woman aged 25 to 39 with Graves' hyperthyroidism. The chain links TRBV18 to TRBJ2-7; 8 nucleotides line up with TRBD2. Input material: blood. The CDR3 region has the DNA TGTGCCAGCTCACCTAGCGGGAAGGGCTCCTACGAGCAGTACTTC. Protein: CASSPSGKGSYEQYF.